These T cell receptor beta chains were read from a single sample in a study of control samples from healthy donors and cancer patients. Profiling relied on immunoSEQ multiplex PCR, and the TCRdb table lists in-frame clones only, not all of them. This table holds 250,000 to 300,000 clones, roughly 80% found once. The specimen sequenced was PBMCs. Source of these receptors: a woman aged 60-75 years with lung cancer. Both conserved end residues are part of each CDR3. A D gene is named only where the DNA matches it firmly. Size is stated for part of the rows, as once, few or many counts, or as a class when the clone is expanded.

V gene	clone size	D gene	J gene	CDR3 length	CDR3 protein	CDR3 DNA
TRBV5-4	.	TRBD1	TRBJ2-3	15	CASSSPGQGENTQYF	TGTGCCAGCAGCTCACCGGGACAGGGGGAAAATACGCAGTATTTT
TRBV29-1	.	.	TRBJ1-4	11	CSAGRDEKLFF	TGCAGCGCCGGGCGCGATGAAAAACTGTTTTTT
TRBV27	.	TRBD1	TRBJ1-2	15	CASTSPGTGNYGYTF	TGTGCCAGCACCTCACCCGGGACAGGGAACTATGGCTACACCTTC
TRBV7-8	.	.	TRBJ2-3	15	CASSAIRDFTDTQYF	TGTGCCAGCAGCGCCATCCGGGACTTCACAGATACGCAGTATTTT
TRBV18	once	TRBD1	TRBJ2-3	15	CASSAQGAGTDTQYF	TGTGCCAGCTCAGCTCAGGGGGCTGGGACAGATACGCAGTATTTT
TRBV19	.	TRBD2	TRBJ2-7	15	CASSISAGGSYEQYF	TGTGCCAGTAGTATATCAGCGGGAGGCTCCTACGAGCAGTACTTC
TRBV5-1	.	.	TRBJ2-3	13	CASSLVGADTQYF	TGCGCCAGCAGCTTGGTCGGGGCAGATACGCAGTATTTT
TRBV28	.	TRBD2	TRBJ2-3	14	CASSVAGVGDTQYF	TGTGCCAGCAGCGTAGCGGGAGTAGGAGATACGCAGTATTTT
TRBV2	once	.	TRBJ2-3	14	CASRGGGSTDTQYF	TGTGCCAGCAGGGGGGGCGGGAGCACAGATACGCAGTATTTT
TRBV2	.	TRBD2	TRBJ2-1	16	CASSFGLAGPYNEQFF	TGTGCCAGCAGCTTCGGACTAGCGGGGCCCTACAATGAGCAGTTCTTC
TRBV7-3	.	TRBD2	TRBJ2-1	16	CASSTSSGNSYNEQFF	TGTGCCAGCAGCACCTCTAGCGGAAACTCCTACAATGAGCAGTTCTTC
TRBV5-1	.	TRBD1	TRBJ2-6	19	CASSSDRGSWAAGANVLTF	TGCGCCAGCAGCTCTGACAGGGGGTCATGGGCCGCGGGGGCCAACGTCCTGACTTTC
TRBV5-1	few	.	TRBJ2-2	13	CASRQQETGELFF	TGCGCCAGCAGACAACAGGAGACCGGGGAGCTGTTTTTT
TRBV18	.	.	TRBJ1-1	13	CASSAGSNTEAFF	TGTGCCAGCTCCGCTGGCTCGAACACTGAAGCTTTCTTT
TRBV19	.	.	TRBJ2-7	15	CASSILPGYSYEQYF	TGTGCCAGTAGTATCCTCCCGGGATACTCCTACGAGCAGTACTTC
TRBV27	.	.	TRBJ1-3	17	CASSLGGTRDSGNTIYF	TGTGCCAGCAGTTTAGGTGGCACCCGGGACTCTGGAAACACCATATATTTT
TRBV3-1/TRBV3-2	.	.	TRBJ2-7	15	CASSQSPYLGDEQYF	TGTGCCAGCAGCCAATCCCCTTACTTAGGCGACGAGCAGTACTTC
TRBV6-1	once	TRBD1	TRBJ2-7	18	CASSERQGVELRYYEQYF	TGTGCCAGCAGTGAAAGGCAGGGGGTAGAACTACGCTACTACGAGCAGTACTTC
TRBV7-9	.	.	TRBJ1-2	13	CASSPWEGAGYTF	TGTGCCAGCAGCCCTTGGGAGGGTGCTGGCTACACCTTC
TRBV12-3/TRBV12-4	.	.	TRBJ1-1	11	CASSLPGKAFF	TGTGCCAGCAGTTTACCAGGGAAAGCTTTCTTT
TRBV30	.	TRBD1	TRBJ2-7	11	CAWSRGYEQYF	TGTGCCTGGAGCAGGGGGTACGAGCAGTACTTC
TRBV5-1	.	.	TRBJ2-5	13	CASRKADQETQYF	TGCGCCAGCAGAAAGGCGGACCAAGAGACCCAGTACTTC
TRBV19	once	.	TRBJ2-6	16	CASSIRANSGANVLTF	TGTGCCAGTAGTATCCGGGCGAACTCTGGGGCCAACGTCCTGACTTTC
TRBV28	.	.	TRBJ2-7	15	CASNMEVGGPGEQYF	TGTGCCAGCAACATGGAGGTGGGTGGACCGGGCGAGCAGTACTTC
TRBV2	.	TRBD2	TRBJ2-5	15	CASSESRGDQETQYF	TGTGCCAGCAGTGAGTCGCGGGGGGACCAAGAGACCCAGTACTTC
TRBV21-1	.	.	TRBJ2-3	17	CASRLENAEGCPDTQYF	TGTGCCAGCAGGCTCGAAAACGCGGAGGGATGCCCAGATACGCAGTATTTT
TRBV28	.	TRBD1	TRBJ1-2	15	CASSLLLGTAYGYTF	TGTGCCAGCAGTTTATTATTAGGGACAGCCTATGGCTACACCTTC
TRBV18	.	.	TRBJ1-3	16	CASSSTDWYSGNTIYF	TGTGCCAGCTCATCAACGGACTGGTACTCTGGAAACACCATATATTTT
TRBV28	once	.	TRBJ2-3	13	CASSLFGADTQYF	TGTGCCAGCAGTTTATTTGGAGCAGATACGCAGTATTTT
TRBV29-1	.	.	TRBJ2-1	13	CSADPGQLGEQFF	TGCAGCGCCGACCCGGGACAACTTGGTGAGCAGTTCTTC
TRBV5-4	.	TRBD2	TRBJ2-3	14	CASTQREATDTQYF	TGTGCCAGCACCCAGCGGGAGGCAACAGATACGCAGTATTTT
TRBV7-3	.	TRBD1	TRBJ2-1	15	CASSSGQGAYNEQFF	TGTGCCAGCAGCTCGGGACAGGGGGCCTACAATGAGCAGTTCTTC
TRBV18	few	.	TRBJ1-1	16	CASSLQVASLNTEAFF	TGTGCCAGCTCCCTCCAGGTGGCCTCGTTGAACACTGAAGCTTTCTTT
TRBV6-1	.	.	TRBJ1-2	14	CASSDSQGPYGYTF	TGTGCCAGCAGTGATTCCCAGGGGCCCTATGGCTACACCTTC
TRBV6-2/TRBV6-3	.	TRBD2	TRBJ2-5	16	CASSYSTSGSLQTQYF	TGTGCCAGCAGTTACTCGACTAGCGGGAGTTTGCAGACCCAGTACTTC
TRBV10-1	.	.	TRBJ2-2	17	CASSGPTSTLNTGELFF	TGCGCCAGCAGTGGACCTACGAGCACTTTGAACACCGGGGAGCTGTTTTTT
TRBV20-1	.	.	TRBJ1-1	11	CSARGGTEAFF	TGCAGTGCTAGGGGGGGGACTGAAGCTTTCTTT
TRBV5-6	.	.	TRBJ2-5	14	CASSRDFSQETQYF	TGTGCCAGCAGCCGGGACTTTAGTCAAGAGACCCAGTACTTC
TRBV27	once	TRBD2	TRBJ2-7	16	CASMLISGIKAYEQYF	TGTGCCAGCATGCTGATAAGCGGGATAAAAGCCTACGAGCAGTACTTC
TRBV5-4	.	TRBD2	TRBJ2-5	14	CASSQGLARETQYF	TGTGCCAGCAGCCAGGGACTAGCAAGAGAGACCCAGTACTTC
TRBV2	.	TRBD2	TRBJ2-1	15	CASTPGTSGFNEQFF	TGTGCCAGCACCCCTGGGACTAGCGGATTCAATGAGCAGTTCTTC
TRBV7-9	medium-sized	.	TRBJ1-5	15	CASSRTEGGNQPQHF	TGTGCCAGCAGCCGCACCGAGGGTGGCAATCAGCCCCAGCATTTT